Listed below are T cell receptor beta chains from one sample, sequenced in a study of T cell responses to AZD1222 COVID-19 vaccine. The data were produced by immunoSEQ multiplex PCR, yet TCRdb's version contains in-frame clones alone and is incomplete. The table has about 260,000 clones, over 90% seen once. Sequencing was performed on peripheral blood, taken on day 0 of AZD1222 vaccination. The receptor set was obtained from an adult in good health. CDR3s include the opening cysteine and the closing phenylalanine or tryptophan. The D gene is left open where the match is weak. The size of a clone is reported for some rows only, either as once, few or many, or as a class for expanded clones.

>TRBV6-5|TRBD1|-|TRBJ2-3
CASSYSGQGSGDTQYF
TGTGCCAGCAGTTACTCGGGACAGGGCTCAGGAGATACGCAGTATTTT
>TRBV2|-|-|TRBJ1-2
CASSEARGGYTF
TGTGCCAGCAGTGAAGCGCGGGGCGGCTACACCTTC
>TRBV27|TRBD1|-|TRBJ1-5
CASRLTYRGGNQPQHF
TGTGCCAGCAGACTAACCTACAGGGGCGGCAATCAGCCCCAGCATTTT
>TRBV24-1|TRBD2|-|TRBJ2-1
CATSGSGLADYNEQFF
TGTGCCACCAGTGGTTCGGGACTAGCGGACTACAATGAGCAGTTCTTC
>TRBV27|-|-|TRBJ2-7
CASSPSRTVSYEQYF
TGTGCCAGCAGTCCTAGCCGGACGGTCTCCTACGAGCAGTACTTC
>TRBV3-1/TRBV3-2|TRBD1|-|TRBJ2-1
CASSRRGRGTYNEQFF
TGTGCCAGCAGCAGAAGAGGCAGGGGGACCTACAATGAGCAGTTCTTC
>TRBV3-1/TRBV3-2|TRBD2|many|TRBJ2-5
CASSQGLAGVETQYF
TGTGCCAGCAGCCAAGGACTAGCGGGGGTGGAGACCCAGTACTTC
>TRBV27|-|-|TRBJ1-2
CASSLSGELGYTF
TGTGCCAGCAGTTTATCTGGGGAGTTGGGCTACACCTTC
>TRBV28|-|-|TRBJ1-4
CASSRRSPEKLFF
TGTGCCAGCAGTAGGCGGAGCCCTGAAAAACTGTTTTTT
>TRBV10-3|-|few|TRBJ1-4
CAISEANEKLFF
TGTGCCATCAGTGAGGCTAATGAAAAACTGTTTTTT
>TRBV2|TRBD1|-|TRBJ1-4
CASSGDRVEKLFF
TGTGCCAGCAGTGGGGACAGGGTCGAAAAACTGTTTTTT
>TRBV3-1/TRBV3-2|TRBD2|-|TRBJ2-5
CASSQNLAGGPRETQYF
TGTGCCAGCAGCCAGAACCTAGCGGGAGGCCCTAGAGAGACCCAGTACTTC
>TRBV7-9|-|few|TRBJ2-7
CASSSTYEQYF
TGTGCCAGCAGCTCTACCTACGAGCAGTACTTC
>TRBV5-4|-|once|TRBJ2-7
CASSLVGDEQYF
TGTGCCAGCAGCTTGGTAGGCGACGAGCAGTACTTC
>TRBV27|TRBD1|-|TRBJ1-2
CASSRQGGGEYGYTF
TGTGCCAGCAGTAGACAGGGAGGGGGTGAATATGGCTACACCTTC
>TRBV28|TRBD1|-|TRBJ1-4
CASSGTVATNEKLFF
TGTGCCAGCAGTGGGACAGTTGCAACTAATGAAAAACTGTTTTTT
>TRBV18|TRBD1|-|TRBJ1-4
CASSPNGQGSEKLFF
TGTGCCAGCTCACCAAACGGACAGGGGTCTGAAAAACTGTTTTTT
>TRBV28|TRBD1|-|TRBJ1-2
CASSAGGREYGYTF
TGTGCCAGCAGTGCAGGGGGAAGAGAGTATGGCTACACCTTC
>TRBV19|-|-|TRBJ2-7
CASSIDGGLYEQYF
TGTGCCAGTAGTATAGATGGCGGACTCTACGAGCAGTACTTC
>TRBV11-1|-|-|TRBJ1-1
CASSLGQRLNTEAFF
TGTGCCAGCAGCTTAGGCCAGAGACTGAACACTGAAGCTTTCTTT
>TRBV5-4|-|-|TRBJ2-2
CASSLWQPTRTGELFF
TGTGCCAGCAGCTTGTGGCAGCCTACGAGGACCGGGGAGCTGTTTTTT
>TRBV27|-|-|TRBJ1-1
CASRPYIGDGTEAFF
TGTGCCAGCAGGCCTTACATTGGGGATGGAACTGAAGCTTTCTTT
>TRBV7-9|-|-|TRBJ2-7
CASSDLYEQYF
TGTGCCAGCAGCGACCTCTACGAGCAGTACTTC
>TRBV4-1|TRBD1|-|TRBJ1-2
CASSRSPGDRGGYTF
TGCGCCAGCAGCCGGTCCCCAGGGGACAGAGGTGGCTACACCTTC
>TRBV5-5|TRBD1|-|TRBJ1-1
CASSSDRATEAFF
TGTGCCAGCAGCTCAGACAGGGCCACTGAAGCTTTCTTT
>TRBV2|-|-|TRBJ2-7
CASIQVPGEQYF
TGTGCCAGCATCCAGGTACCGGGCGAGCAGTACTTC
>TRBV4-3|TRBD2|-|TRBJ2-1
CASSQDPGGAYNEQFF
TGCGCCAGCAGCCAAGACCCCGGGGGGGCCTACAATGAGCAGTTCTTC
>TRBV24-1|TRBD1|-|TRBJ1-2
CATSDGQGSTINYGYTF
TGTGCCACCAGTGACGGACAGGGGAGTACAATTAACTATGGCTACACCTTC
>TRBV18|TRBD2|-|TRBJ2-5
CASSLSPGGQETQYF
TGTGCCAGCTCCCTAAGCCCGGGAGGGCAAGAGACCCAGTACTTC
>TRBV6-1|TRBD2|-|TRBJ2-1
CASSEAQTSTHYNEQFF
TGTGCCAGCAGTGAAGCACAGACTAGCACCCACTACAATGAGCAGTTCTTC
>TRBV27|TRBD2|-|TRBJ2-1
CASSISSGGALGEQFF
TGTGCCAGCAGTATCTCTAGCGGAGGGGCTCTGGGTGAGCAGTTCTTC
>TRBV24-1|-|-|TRBJ1-1
CATSDSITGNTEAFF
TGTGCCACCAGTGATTCGATTACGGGGAACACTGAAGCTTTCTTT
>TRBV7-9|-|-|TRBJ1-1
CASFLNTEAFF
TGTGCCAGTTTTTTGAACACTGAAGCTTTCTTT
>TRBV4-1|-|-|TRBJ1-3
CASSHIGSRENTIYF
TGCGCCAGCAGCCATATAGGGTCGCGAGAAAACACCATATATTTT
>TRBV7-9|-|-|TRBJ2-3
CASSSSGSTDTQYF
TGTGCCAGCAGCAGCTCGGGGAGCACAGATACGCAGTATTTT
>TRBV15|-|-|TRBJ1-2
CATSRGMTNYGYTF
TGTGCCACCAGCAGAGGGATGACTAACTATGGCTACACCTTC
>TRBV7-2|-|-|TRBJ1-4
CASSPKKGQIATNEKLFF
TGTGCCAGCTCCCCAAAGAAGGGGCAGATAGCAACTAATGAAAAACTGTTTTTT
>TRBV13|TRBD1|-|TRBJ1-2
CASSEGQADGYTF
TGTGCCAGCAGCGAGGGACAGGCGGATGGCTACACCTTC
>TRBV29-1|TRBD1|-|TRBJ1-2
CSVDRGFYGYTF
TGCAGCGTGGACAGGGGATTCTATGGCTACACCTTC
>TRBV5-6|TRBD2|-|TRBJ2-5
CASSTRLAGAVGTQYF
TGTGCCAGCAGCACGAGACTAGCGGGGGCCGTAGGGACCCAGTACTTC
>TRBV19|-|few|TRBJ1-1
CASSMSFWAEAFF
TGTGCCAGTAGTATGTCTTTTTGGGCTGAAGCTTTCTTT
>TRBV10-3|-|-|TRBJ2-5
CAISEPDHQETQYF
TGTGCCATCAGTGAGCCAGATCACCAAGAGACCCAGTACTTC
>TRBV9|TRBD2|-|TRBJ2-2
CASSPSGRGSGELFF
TGTGCCAGCAGCCCTAGCGGGAGGGGGTCCGGGGAGCTGTTTTTT
>TRBV5-1|-|-|TRBJ1-1
CASSLAGSHTEAFF
TGCGCCAGCAGCTTGGCAGGCAGCCACACTGAAGCTTTCTTT
>TRBV7-6|-|-|TRBJ1-2
CASSSMRDFDAYGYTF
TGTGCCAGCAGCTCCATGCGGGACTTCGATGCCTATGGCTACACCTTC
>TRBV20-1|-|-|TRBJ2-1
CSAKRSREQFF
TGCAGTGCTAAACGGTCACGTGAGCAGTTCTTC